The 31 T cell receptor beta chains listed next were all sequenced from one sample in a study of cytomegalovirus exposure and HLA in healthy donors. The assay was immunoSEQ multiplex PCR, and TCRdb's table has in-frame clones only and misses some. Of approximately 270,000 clones in the sample, approximately 86% were seen once. The specimen was PBMCs. The receptor source for this set is a woman aged 18-29 years in good health and CMV-seronegative.

The chain carries TRBV4-1 and TRBJ2-1; 12 positions agree with TRBD2. With 4 bases clipped from V and 0 bases from J, the junction kept 7 bases outside the gene matches. Germline V gives CDR1 MGHRA, CDR2 YSYEKL. The CDR3 runs to 18 residues. CDR3 nucleotides: TGCGCCAGCAGCCGACTAGCGGGAGTTTCGGCCTCCTACAATGAGCAGTTCTTC. It is translated as CASSRLAGVSASYNEQFF.

V is TRBV29-1 and J is TRBJ1-2; tentative D call: TRBD1 (6 bases). V lost 4 bases and J lost 6, with 9 bases in between. CDR3 length: 11 residues. Germline assignment: CDR1 SQVTM and CDR2 ANQGSEA. The CDR3 bases are TGCAGCGTTGTGAGGGGGAATGGCTACACCTTC. Encoded protein: CSVVRGNGYTF.

This chain uses TRBV18 with TRBJ1-5; 9 bases fit TRBD1. Germline V gives CDR1 KGHSH, CDR2 LQKENI. J gave up 5 bases and V 3 bases, and 14 bases lay outside the gene matches. There are 18 residues in the CDR3. CDR3 sequence reads: CASSPFPRTGESDQPQHF. The CDR3 DNA follows: TGTGCCAGCTCACCCTTCCCCAGGACAGGGGAAAGTGATCAGCCCCAGCATTTT.

This clone was observed once. The V and J genes are TRBV5-1 and TRBJ2-2; a weak D match, TRBD2 (7 bases). Trimming shortened V by 5 bases and J by 3 bases, and 11 bases separated the two germline ends. CDR3 length equals 14 residues. Germline CDR1 reads SGHRS; CDR2 reads YFSETQ. CDR3 DNA: TGCGCCAGCAGTCGGGGGGCGGACACCGGGGAGCTGTTTTTT. It yields the protein CASSRGADTGELFF.

The chain has TRBV7-9 and TRBJ2-1; TRBD1 is a possible D gene (6 bases). The CDR3 runs to 15 residues. V gave up 5 bases and J gave up 9 bases, with 20 bases separating them. Germline-derived CDR1 and CDR2 are SEHNR and FQNEAQ (reference sequence). CDR3 DNA sequence: TGTGCCAGCAGCCCCCGGGACACGGTAGCGAGTGAGCAGTTCTTC. Its protein is CASSPRDTVASEQFF.

The chain recombines TRBV6-5 with TRBJ1-2, with 8 bases matching TRBD1. Germline V gives CDR1 MNHEY, CDR2 SVGAGI. V lost 4 bases, J lost 7 bases, and 5 bases stayed unmatched. This CDR3 spans 13 amino acids. CDR3 bases: TGTGCCAGCAGTTTCCAGGGGGCCGGTGGCTACACCTTC. The encoded protein is CASSFQGAGGYTF.

The genes are TRBV28 and TRBJ1-1; D uncertain. The CDR3 extends over 12 amino acids. Germline CDR1 and CDR2: MDHEN and SYDVKM. V lost 4 bases, J lost 8 bases, and 11 bases lay in between. The CDR3 here is CASSSLSREAFF. The CDR3 region has the DNA TGTGCCAGCAGTTCTTTAAGCCGAGAAGCTTTCTTT.

This chain links TRBV6-5 with TRBJ2-7; 7 bases are shared with TRBD1. This CDR3 comprises 15 residues. After removal of 2 bases from V and 4 bases from J, the junction contained 8 bases not matched to a gene. In germline, CDR1 is MNHEY, CDR2 SVGAGI. CDR3 coding DNA: TGTGCCAGCAGTTACGTGGCAGGGGGTCCGTACGAGCAGTACTTC. Protein: CASSYVAGGPYEQYF.

Notes on this clone: Other DNA sequences in this sample translate to the same CDR3. CDR3 DNA: TGTGCCAGCAGCCTACAGGGGGCGATGAACACTGAAGCTTTCTTT. Residues: CASSLQGAMNTEAFF. The rearrangement uses TRBV11-3 and TRBJ1-1, with 9 positions matching TRBD1. This CDR3 region has 15 residues. Germline V gene data show CDR1 as SGHNT and CDR2 as YENEEA. Trimming removed 5 bases from V and 0 bases from J; junction bases left unmatched: 4.

The table lists this clone with a count of one. The V call is TRBV27, the J call TRBJ2-5; D might be TRBD2 (6 bases). Germline values: CDR1 MNHEY, CDR2 SMNVEV (reference sequence). V lost 4 bases to trimming and J lost 5 bases, with 11 bases between them. The CDR3 loop spans 13 amino acids. The CDR3 sequence: CASSSTAGETQYF. In DNA form, the CDR3 reads TGTGCCAGCAGTTCTACGGCGGGGGAGACCCAGTACTTC.

The gene calls are TRBV6-5 and TRBJ2-5; tentative D call: TRBD1 (6 bases). V shed 6 bases and J shed 7 bases, with 21 bases lying between them. Germline CDR1 reads MNHEY; CDR2 reads SVGAGI. CDR3 length: 15 amino acids. The CDR3 sequence: CASRDPVAGDGTQYF. The CDR3 DNA is TGTGCCAGCAGGGACCCTGTGGCAGGGGATGGGACCCAGTACTTC.

The rearrangement links TRBV18 to TRBJ2-7, with D possibly being TRBD2 (6 bases). Trimming pared 6 bases from V and 3 bases from J, leaving 15 bases between. CDR1 KGHSH and CDR2 LQKENI come from the germline V gene. This CDR3 spans 14 amino acids. CDR3 bases: TGTGCCAGCTCCCAGGGAGGCAGCCTCTACGAGCAGTACTTC. Translated: CASSQGGSLYEQYF.

This clone was recorded once. The rearrangement joins TRBV27 to TRBJ2-5; 7 bases map to TRBD1. Trimming cost V 6 bases and J 5 bases; bases outside gene matches: 6. The CDR3 has 13 amino acids. Germline loops: CDR1 MNHEY, CDR2 SMNVEV (reference sequence). The CDR3 here is CASRTGRGETQYF. The CDR3, as DNA: TGTGCCAGCAGGACAGGGCGCGGGGAGACCCAGTACTTC.

The chain has TRBV19 and TRBJ1-1; a possible D gene is TRBD1 (5 bases). Trimming shortened V by 7 bases and J by 11 bases, and 23 bases separated the two germline ends. In germline, CDR1 is LNHDA, CDR2 SQIVND (reference sequence). The length of the CDR3 is 14 residues. The CDR3 region is CASTPMGGPSGAFF. The DNA for the CDR3 is TGTGCCAGTACCCCAATGGGGGGTCCTAGCGGGGCTTTCTTT.

This CDR3 reads CASSALAASSYNEQFF. The CDR3 bases are TGTGCCAGCAGCGCCCTAGCGGCGAGCTCCTACAATGAGCAGTTCTTC. The rearrangement links TRBV9 to TRBJ2-1; TRBD2 agrees at 7 bases. CDR1 is SGDLS and CDR2 is YYNGEE in the germline V gene. CDR3 length: 16 amino acids. V lost 3 bases, J lost 0 bases, and 6 bases stayed unmatched.

V usage is TRBV7-9 and J usage is TRBJ2-7; TRBD2 might be the D (5 bases). Germline CDR1 SEHNR, CDR2 FQNEAQ (reference sequence). The CDR3 runs to 14 residues. Trimming stripped 2 bases from V and 1 base from J, with 9 bases between. The CDR3 reads CASSLSGVSYEQYF. Here the CDR3 DNA reads TGTGCCAGCAGCTTAAGCGGCGTGTCCTACGAGCAGTACTTC.

This clone was found a few times. V is TRBV28 and J is TRBJ1-4; a possible D gene is TRBD1 (5 bases). The CDR3 runs 15 residues. Germline CDR1 and CDR2: MDHEN and SYDVKM. Trimming took 4 bases from V and 8 from J, leaving 17 bases between them. As DNA, the CDR3 is TGTGCCAGCAGTTATTCGCCCAGGGCAGGGGAAAAACTGTTTTTT. As protein: CASSYSPRAGEKLFF. Using reference TRBV28 and TRBJ1-4 for the parts outside the CDR3, the full variable domain is DVKVTQSSRYLVKRTGEKVFLECVQDMDHENMFWYRQDPGLGLRLIYFSYDVKMKEKGDIPEGYSVSREKKERFSLILESASTNQTSMYLCASSYSPRAGEKLFFGSGTQLSVL.

J is TRBJ2-1 and V is TRBV19; no clear D gene. Trimming removed 6 bases at V and 4 bases at J, with 4 bases between. CDR1 and CDR2 (germline): LNHDA, SQIVND (reference sequence). This CDR3 has 11 residues. CDR3 amino acids: CASRAYNEQFF. Here the CDR3 DNA reads TGTGCCAGTAGGGCTTACAATGAGCAGTTCTTC.

This chain links TRBV5-1 with TRBJ2-1; 8 bases map to TRBD1. Germline V gives CDR1 SGHRS, CDR2 YFSETQ. The V gene end was trimmed by 2 bases and the J gene end by 5 bases; junction bases not matched to a gene: 3. The CDR3 loop spans 14 amino acids. CDR3 loop: CASSFGTGNNEQFF. As DNA, the CDR3 is TGCGCCAGCAGCTTCGGGACAGGTAACAATGAGCAGTTCTTC.

J is TRBJ1-1 and V is TRBV7-9; D gene unclear. The CDR3 spans 13 residues. Looked up from germline, CDR1 is SEHNR and CDR2 is FQNEAQ (reference sequence). The V end was cut by 5 bases, the J end by 4 bases, with 11 bases between. As DNA, the CDR3 is TGTGCCAGCAGCCCTAGTACGGGCACTGAAGCTTTCTTT. As protein: CASSPSTGTEAFF.

This clone was found once. This chain uses TRBV28 with TRBJ1-2, with 9 positions matching TRBD1. The CDR3 totals 16 residues. Germline CDR1 reads MDHEN; CDR2 reads SYDVKM. The V segment lost 2 bases and the J segment 5 bases; nucleotides outside the gene matches: 9. Here the CDR3 reads CASSLPAGQGYYGYTF. The CDR3 DNA reads as TGTGCCAGCAGTTTACCCGCGGGACAGGGATATTATGGCTACACCTTC.

The J gene is TRBJ1-2, the V gene TRBV6-5; TRBD1 matches 7 bases. Germline V gene lookup returns CDR1 MNHEY and CDR2 SVGAGI. The CDR3 covers 15 residues. V trimming: 2 bases; J trimming: 7 bases; junction bases outside the gene matches: 10. The CDR3 DNA reads TGTGCCAGCAGTTACCAGGGGGAGTTCCTAGGTGGCTACACCTTC. Amino acids: CASSYQGEFLGGYTF.

The chain couples TRBV7-6 to TRBJ2-1; perhaps TRBD2 as D (5 bases). This CDR3 has 17 residues. V was pared by 5 bases and J by 3 bases, with 20 bases between. From germline, CDR1 is SGHVS and CDR2 FNYEAQ. In nucleotides, the CDR3 is TGTGCCAGCAGCCCCCGACTACGCGGGTACAACTACAATGAGCAGTTCTTC. This sequence encodes CASSPRLRGYNYNEQFF. Drawing the rest from reference TRBV7-6 and TRBJ2-1, the complete variable domain is GAGVSQSPRYKVTKRGQDVALRCDPISGHVSLYWYRQALGQGPEFLTYFNYEAQQDKSGLPNDRFSAERPEGSISTLTIQRTEQRDSAMYRCASSPRLRGYNYNEQFFGPGTRLTVL.

V and J are TRBV5-4 and TRBJ1-5; D is perhaps TRBD1 (5 bases). Trimming stripped 1 base from V and 6 bases from J, with 11 bases between. CDR1 is SGHNT, CDR2 YYREEE, per germline (reference sequence). The CDR3 is 14 amino acids. DNA for the CDR3: TGTGCCAGCAGCTTGTGGGGGGGTAGTCAGCCCCAGCATTTT. Its translation is CASSLWGGSQPQHF.

The rearrangement joins TRBV20-1 to TRBJ2-1; the D gene is possibly TRBD2 (6 bases). V was shortened by 5 bases and J by 9 bases, with 11 bases between the two germline ends. The germline CDR1 and CDR2 sequences are DFQATT and SNEGSKA (reference sequence). The CDR3 has 11 amino acids. The chain's CDR3 is CSAGEDPEQFF. As DNA, the CDR3 is TGCAGTGCTGGGGAGGACCCTGAGCAGTTCTTC.

The chain is built from TRBV28 and TRBJ2-3; perhaps TRBD2 as D (7 bases). Trimming left V 6 bases short and J 4 bases short, with 20 bases between. CDR3 size: 16 residues. Germline V lookup: CDR1 MDHEN, CDR2 SYDVKM. The CDR3 reads CASSSAAGAGADTQYF. In DNA form, the CDR3 reads TGTGCCAGCAGCTCGGCCGCGGGGGCTGGGGCAGATACGCAGTATTTT.

The sample holds a few counts of this clone. V and J are TRBV13 and TRBJ1-2; the D is unclear. The CDR3 has 11 amino acids. From germline, CDR1 is PRHDT and CDR2 FYEKMQ (reference sequence). Trimming removed 6 bases from V and 3 bases from J, with 5 bases in between. DNA of the CDR3: TGTGCCAGCAGTGACTACTATGGCTACACCTTC. The encoded protein is CASSDYYGYTF.

This clone was detected only a few times. The genes are TRBV30 and TRBJ1-1, with D perhaps matching TRBD1 (5 bases). CDR1 is GTSNPN, CDR2 SVGIG, per germline (reference sequence). The CDR3 has 13 amino acids. Trimming took off 2 bases at V and 6 bases at J, with 13 bases between the two ends. CDR3: CAWSRGTGAEAFF. The CDR3 DNA is TGTGCCTGGAGTCGGGGGACGGGGGCTGAAGCTTTCTTT. Full variable domain (missing parts from reference TRBV30 and TRBJ1-1): SQTIHQWPATLVQPVGSPLSLECTVEGTSNPNLYWYRQAAGRGLQLLFYSVGIGQISSEVPQNLSASRPQDRQFILSSKKLLLSDSGFYLCAWSRGTGAEAFFGQGTRLTVV.

The V gene is TRBV4-1, the J gene TRBJ2-2, with D unresolved. Germline-derived CDR1 and CDR2 are MGHRA and YSYEKL. The V and J ends lost 4 bases and 5 bases respectively, with 11 bases between them. The length of the CDR3 is 14 residues. Here the CDR3 reads CASSRSPRTGELFF. The CDR3 coding sequence is TGCGCCAGCAGCCGGAGCCCCCGGACCGGGGAGCTGTTTTTT.

The chain joins TRBV6-5 to TRBJ2-7; perhaps TRBD2 as D (6 bases). V dropped 8 bases and J dropped 4 bases, with 15 bases sitting between them. The CDR3 consists of 13 residues. In germline, CDR1 is MNHEY, CDR2 SVGAGI. CDR3 bases: TGTGCCAGCGGGAATGCGGGGCCTTACGAGCAGTACTTC. Its translation: CASGNAGPYEQYF.

CDR3: CAWKTGALWTEAFF. The DNA for the CDR3 is TGTGCCTGGAAGACAGGGGCCCTTTGGACTGAAGCTTTCTTT. This sequence joins TRBV30 and TRBJ1-1, with 8 bases lining up with TRBD1. The CDR3 runs to 14 residues. The V segment lost 4 bases and the J segment 5 bases; nucleotides outside the gene matches: 9. In germline, CDR1 is GTSNPN, CDR2 SVGIG (reference sequence).